This TCR beta chain emerged from a study of spatial heterogeneity in lung cancer. This clonotype has ten or more counts. Its cognate antigen is unknown. Study-wide results and caveats: Ubiquitous expanded tumor TCRs appeared in blood more at resection than follow-up.

Via MiXCR, TCRdb re-called the 5' RACE reads, giving one row per CDR3 protein. The sample gives about 39,000 distinct CDR3 sequences, around 5.5% of which show up once; 9.5% to 13% is in the top ten. Germline assignment: CDR1 ENHRY and CDR2 SYGVKD. V trimming: 2 bases; J trimming: 2 bases; junction bases outside the gene matches: 2. The CDR3 is 15 residues long. The time point denotes: sample taken at primary tumor resection. Sequencing covered unsorted whole RNA taken from tumor, nontumor lung or frozen PBMC. Material: PBMCs, obtained at surgery. This sequence was found in a male donor with early-stage non-small cell lung cancer. This chain links TRBV10-3 with TRBJ2-5, with 10 nucleotides matching TRBD2. In DNA, the CDR3 is TGTGCCATCAGTGAGACGGGACTAGCGCAAGAGACCCAGTACTTC. Translation gives CAISETGLAQETQYF.